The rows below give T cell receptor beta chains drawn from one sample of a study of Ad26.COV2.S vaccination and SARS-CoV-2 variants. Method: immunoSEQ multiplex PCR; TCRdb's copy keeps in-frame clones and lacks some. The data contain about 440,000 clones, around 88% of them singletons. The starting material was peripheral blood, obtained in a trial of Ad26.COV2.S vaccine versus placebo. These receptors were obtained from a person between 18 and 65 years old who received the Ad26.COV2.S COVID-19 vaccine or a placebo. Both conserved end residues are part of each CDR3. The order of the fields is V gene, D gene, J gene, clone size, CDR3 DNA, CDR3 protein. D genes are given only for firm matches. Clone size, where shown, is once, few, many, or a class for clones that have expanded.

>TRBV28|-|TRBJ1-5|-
TGTGCCAGCAGACCCCACCGGGGGCTAGGGCAGAGCAATCAGCCCCAGCATTTT
CASRPHRGLGQSNQPQHF
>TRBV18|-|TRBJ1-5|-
TGTGCCAGCTCCCACGGGGCACGTCAGCCCCAGCATTTT
CASSHGARQPQHF
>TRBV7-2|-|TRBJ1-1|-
TGTGCCAGCAGCTTCCCCTCCGGGACCCTTTTGAGTGAAGCTTTCTTT
CASSFPSGTLLSEAFF
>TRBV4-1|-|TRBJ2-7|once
TGCGCCAGCAGCCAAGACGGACAGTTCTCTTACGAGCAGTACTTC
CASSQDGQFSYEQYF
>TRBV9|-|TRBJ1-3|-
TGTGCCAGCAGCGTTTCGGGCCCACAGCGCTCTGGAAACACCATATATTTT
CASSVSGPQRSGNTIYF
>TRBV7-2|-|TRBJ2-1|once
TGTGCCAGCAGATCCGGGTCGAAATACAATGAGCAGTTCTTC
CASRSGSKYNEQFF
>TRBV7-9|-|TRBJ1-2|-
TGTGCCAGCAGCCAAAGGGACGATGGCTACACCTTC
CASSQRDDGYTF
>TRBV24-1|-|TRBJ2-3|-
TGTGCCACCAGTGAACCTTTCACAGATACGCAGTATTTT
CATSEPFTDTQYF
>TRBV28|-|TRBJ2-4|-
TGTGCCAGCAGTTTATCCGACAGAAACATTCAGTACTTC
CASSLSDRNIQYF
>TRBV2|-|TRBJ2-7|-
TGTGCCAGCAGAGGACAAAGTTACGAGCAGTACTTC
CASRGQSYEQYF
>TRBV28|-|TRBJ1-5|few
TGTGCCAGCAGTTTATTGGGGCAGGGTCAGCATTTT
CASSLLGQGQHF
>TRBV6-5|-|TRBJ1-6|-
TGTGCCAGCAGTTCCAGACCCTCCGACCATTCACCCCTCCACTTT
CASSSRPSDHSPLHF
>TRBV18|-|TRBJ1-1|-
TGTGCCAGCTCGTACACAGGGAACACTGAAGCTTTCTTT
CASSYTGNTEAFF
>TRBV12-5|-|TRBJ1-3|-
TGTGCTAGTGGTTTTGACGGGCTCTCTGGAAACACCATATATTTT
CASGFDGLSGNTIYF
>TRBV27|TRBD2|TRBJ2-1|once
TGTGCCAGCAGTTTAGTAAGGGCGGGGGATGAGCAGTTCTTC
CASSLVRAGDEQFF
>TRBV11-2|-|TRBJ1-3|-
TGTGCCAGCAGCCCGAAGCCCGGAGGAAACACCATATATTTT
CASSPKPGGNTIYF
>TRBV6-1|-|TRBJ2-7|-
TGTGCCAGCAGTGAAGGGACAGCCTACGAGCAGTACTTC
CASSEGTAYEQYF
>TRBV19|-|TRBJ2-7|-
TGTGCCAGTAGTCGCTACTCGGGCGCCAGCTCCTACGAGCAGTACTTC
CASSRYSGASSYEQYF
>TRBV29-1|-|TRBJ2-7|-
TGCAGCGTTGAAGATCCCAAACAGGGCGCCCAGGACGAGCAGTACTTC
CSVEDPKQGAQDEQYF
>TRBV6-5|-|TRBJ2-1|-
TGTGCCAGCAGTTACGACTTCTTTCGTCCCGGTGAGCAGTTCTTC
CASSYDFFRPGEQFF
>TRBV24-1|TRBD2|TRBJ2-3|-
TGTGCCACCAGTAGCGGGGCCAACACAGATACGCAGTATTTT
CATSSGANTDTQYF
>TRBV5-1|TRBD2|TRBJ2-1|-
TGCGCCAGCAGCTTCCTAGCGGGAGGGTCCTACAATGAGCAGTTCTTC
CASSFLAGGSYNEQFF
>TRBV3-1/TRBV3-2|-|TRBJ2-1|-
TGTGCCAGCAGCCCCAGATCAGCCAATGAGCAGTTCTTC
CASSPRSANEQFF
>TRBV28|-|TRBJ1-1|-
TGTGCCAGCAGTCCCCAAGGGGGGGATGGCACTGAAGCTTTCTTT
CASSPQGGDGTEAFF
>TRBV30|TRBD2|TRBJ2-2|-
TGTGCCTGGAGTGTCCATCGACTAGCGGGAGTCGGCACCGGGGAGCTGTTTTTT
CAWSVHRLAGVGTGELFF